Each of the 11 T cell receptor beta chains below was sequenced from the same sample in a study of cytomegalovirus exposure and HLA in healthy donors. A multiplex PCR was run with 60 Vbeta primers and 13 Jbeta primers. Repertoires were generated with immunoSEQ multiplex PCR, while TCRdb's copy carries only in-frame clones and drops some. The sample shows around 180,000 clones, 80% to 90% of them seen only once. Sequencing was done on a sample of PBMCs. These TCRs come from a male donor in good health and CMV-seronegative.

This chain links TRBV27 with TRBJ2-1; TRBD1 agrees at 11 bases. This CDR3 has 16 residues. V trimming: 6 bases; J trimming: 6 bases; junction bases outside the gene matches: 10. Germline CDR1 MNHEY, CDR2 SMNVEV (reference sequence). For the CDR3, the DNA is TGTGCCAGCAGCCGCGACTCCGGGACAGGGGGCAATGAGCAGTTCTTC. Translating gives CASSRDSGTGGNEQFF.

The chain combines TRBV28 with TRBJ2-7; a possible D gene is TRBD1 (5 bases). V lost 6 bases, J lost 5 bases, and 17 bases lay in between. The CDR3 runs to 14 residues. Germline V lookup: CDR1 MDHEN, CDR2 SYDVKM. The CDR3 nucleotides are TGTGCCAGCAGACCTCCCGCAGGGCTGAACGAGCAGTACTTC. Its translation: CASRPPAGLNEQYF.

This chain's CDR3 is CASKTSGGFQETQYF. The CDR3 DNA is TGTGCCAGCAAGACTAGCGGGGGCTTCCAAGAGACCCAGTACTTC. The rearrangement links TRBV2 to TRBJ2-5, with 12 positions matching TRBD2. V dropped 7 bases and J dropped 1; count of bases not matched to a gene: 4. Germline values: CDR1 SNHLY, CDR2 FYNNEI. The CDR3 is 15 residues long.

The chain combines TRBV5-1 with TRBJ2-1; weak D call: TRBD1 (6 bases). The CDR3 covers 14 residues. CDR1 is SGHRS, CDR2 YFSETQ, per germline. V shed 6 bases and J shed 9 bases, with 19 bases lying between them. The CDR3 loop reads CASTIAEGGSEQFF. The CDR3 DNA sequence: TGCGCCAGCACTATCGCCGAAGGGGGAAGTGAGCAGTTCTTC.

This chain links TRBV7-8 with TRBJ2-2; 7 bases map to TRBD2. V lost 5 bases to trimming and J lost 7 bases; unmatched junction nucleotides: 10. In germline, CDR1 is SGHVS, CDR2 FQNEAQ. The CDR3 extends over 15 amino acids. The CDR3 reads CASSQAVRGIGELFF. In DNA, the CDR3 is TGTGCCAGCAGCCAAGCCGTGCGGGGGATCGGGGAGCTGTTTTTT.

The V and J genes are TRBV4-3 and TRBJ1-2; 8 bases are shared with TRBD1. Per the germline V gene, CDR1 is LGHNA and CDR2 is YSLEER. V dropped 1 base and J dropped 7; count of bases not matched to a gene: 11. CDR3 length equals 16 residues. This CDR3 reads CASSQVYRQGAFGYTF. CDR3 in DNA: TGCGCCAGCAGCCAAGTCTATCGGCAGGGGGCTTTTGGCTACACCTTC.

V usage is TRBV5-1 and J usage is TRBJ2-7, with D maybe TRBD2 (6 bases). Trimming removed 4 bases at V and 6 bases at J, with 17 bases between. The germline CDR1 and CDR2 sequences are SGHRS and YFSETQ. The CDR3 is 14 residues long. CDR3 in DNA: TGCGCCAGCAGCGAATCGGGACTCCAGACCGAGCAGTACTTC. This translates into CASSESGLQTEQYF.

V and J are TRBV14 and TRBJ1-2; D is ambiguous. Trimming left V 1 base short and J 4 bases short, with 7 bases between. This CDR3 has 13 residues. Per germline, CDR1 SGHDN and CDR2 FVKESK. This CDR3 reads CASSQGQSYGYTF. In nucleotides, the CDR3 is TGTGCCAGCAGCCAAGGACAAAGCTATGGCTACACCTTC. Drawing the rest from reference TRBV14 and TRBJ1-2, the complete variable domain is EAGVTQFPSHSVIEKGQTVTLRCDPISGHDNLYWYRRVMGKEIKFLLHFVKESKQDESGMPNNRFLAERTGGTYSTLKVQPAELEDSGVYFCASSQGQSYGYTFGSGTRLTVV.

The chain couples TRBV19 to TRBJ1-1; a weak D match, TRBD1 (5 bases). Trimming pared 6 bases from V and 1 base from J, leaving 9 bases between. Germline CDR1 reads LNHDA; CDR2 reads SQIVND (reference sequence). The CDR3 length is 13 residues. For the CDR3, the DNA is TGTGCCAGTAGCCTAACAGGGAACACTGAAGCTTTCTTT. It specifies CASSLTGNTEAFF.

The V and J genes are TRBV19 and TRBJ2-7; 9 positions agree with TRBD1. The ends lost 3 bases at V and 2 bases at J; junction bases unmatched: 8. The CDR3 covers 16 residues. CDR1 LNHDA and CDR2 SQIVND come from the germline V gene (reference sequence). CDR3 sequence: CASSILMGQGTYEQYF. The CDR3 nucleotides are TGTGCCAGTAGTATTCTCATGGGACAGGGAACCTACGAGCAGTACTTC. Supplemented by reference TRBV19 and TRBJ2-7, the full variable domain reads DGGITQSPKYLFRKEGQNVTLSCEQNLNHDAMYWYRQDPGQGLRLIYYSQIVNDFQKGDIAEGYSVSREKKESFPLTVTSAQKNPTAFYLCASSILMGQGTYEQYFGPGTRLTVT.

The gene calls are TRBV6-5 and TRBJ2-7, with 8 bases that match TRBD1. The trim removed 4 bases at V and 2 bases at J, leaving 4 bases unmatched. The CDR3 spans 14 residues. Germline values: CDR1 MNHEY, CDR2 SVGAGI. The DNA for the CDR3 is TGTGCCAGCAGTTTAGGACAGGGTGCCTACGAGCAGTACTTC. As protein: CASSLGQGAYEQYF.